The 25 T cell receptor beta chains presented below share a single source sample, sequenced in a study of T cells in tuberculosis. This table comes from immunoSEQ multiplex PCR, and its TCRdb copy is limited to in-frame clones, with some not included. The repertoire holds under 50,000 clones, with approximately 94% as singletons. Time point indicated: new active TB diagnosis, blood taken before or within 7 days of starting treatment. The specimen was PBMCs, collected at tuberculosis diagnosis. All receptors come from an adult with tuberculosis.

The CDR3 sequence is CASSKGRDRENSPLHF. For the CDR3, the DNA is TGTGCCAGCAGCAAAGGCCGGGACAGGGAAAATTCACCCCTCCACTTT. The chain combines TRBV21-1 with TRBJ1-6; the table gives TRBD1 as D, unverified against the DNA. TRBV21-1 is a pseudogene. The CDR3 extends over 16 amino acids.

J is TRBJ1-2 and V is TRBV7-8; D uncertain. The CDR3 is made up of 14 amino acids. V was shortened by 6 bases and J by 2 bases, with 13 bases between the two germline ends. Germline lookup yields CDR1 SGHVS and CDR2 FQNEAQ. CDR3 nucleotides: TGTGCCAGCAGTTTGTATGGCAGGAACTATGGCTACACCTTC. It yields the protein CASSLYGRNYGYTF.

V usage is TRBV10-3 and J usage is TRBJ2-5; D perhaps matches TRBD1 (6 bases). The CDR3 spans 14 residues. V was cut by 3 bases and J by 5 bases, with 13 bases left in between. The germline gives CDR1 ENHRY, CDR2 SYGVKD. The CDR3 loop is CAISDVTGLETQYF. As DNA, the CDR3 is TGTGCCATCAGTGACGTCACAGGGCTTGAGACCCAGTACTTC.

This clone was seen only a few times. The chain employs TRBV5-1 and TRBJ1-2; TRBD1 is a possible D gene (5 bases). The ends were cut back, 6 bases at V and 2 bases at J, with 14 bases in the middle. CDR1 is SGHRS, CDR2 YFSETQ, per germline. CDR3 length: 14 amino acids. CDR3 in amino acids: CASTPSPGNYGYTF. CDR3 nucleotide sequence: TGCGCCAGCACCCCGAGCCCAGGGAACTATGGCTACACCTTC.

This chain uses TRBV11-2 with TRBJ2-7, with TRBD1 as a possible D gene (6 bases). V gave up 5 bases and J gave up 1 base, with 12 bases separating them. Germline V gene lookup returns CDR1 SGHAT and CDR2 FQNNGV. The CDR3 totals 14 residues. In nucleotides, the CDR3 is TGTGCCAGCAGCATGGACAGTTTTTCCTACGAGCAGTACTTC. This sequence encodes CASSMDSFSYEQYF.

J is TRBJ2-2 and V is TRBV5-1; the D gene is possibly TRBD2 (5 bases). CDR3 size: 16 residues. Germline CDR1 is SGHRS and CDR2 is YFSETQ. With 1 base removed from V and 7 bases from J, the gap between germline ends came to 17 bases. The CDR3 DNA reads TGCGCCAGCAGCTTGTTTTTGTATGGGGAGAACGGGGAGCTGTTTTTT. This encodes CASSLFLYGENGELFF.

The chain links TRBV5-6 to TRBJ2-7; no definite D call. The germline V gene has CDR1 SGHDT and CDR2 YYEEEE. Deletions cut 2 bases from V and 0 bases from J, with 3 bases between. The CDR3 runs 12 residues. The CDR3, as DNA: TGTGCCAGCAGCTTCCGCTCCTACGAGCAGTACTTC. Residues: CASSFRSYEQYF.

The chain employs TRBV2 and TRBJ1-5; 9 bases match TRBD1. V lost 6 bases and J lost 9; bases outside the gene matches: 6. From germline, CDR1 is SNHLY and CDR2 FYNNEI. The CDR3 sequence is 13 residues long. This chain's CDR3 is CASRGDRESPQHF. CDR3 nucleotide sequence: TGTGCCAGCAGGGGGGACAGGGAATCGCCCCAGCATTTT.

In DNA, the CDR3 is TGCGCCAGCAGCTTGCTGGGACAAGAGAACACTGAAGCTTTCTTT. Translation: CASSLLGQENTEAFF. The chain employs TRBV5-1 and TRBJ1-1; tentative D call: TRBD1 (6 bases). V was pared by 1 base and J by 1 base, with 11 bases between. Per the germline V gene, CDR1 is SGHRS and CDR2 is YFSETQ. This CDR3 contains 15 residues. Complete variable domain (other parts from reference TRBV5-1 and TRBJ1-1): KAGVTQTPRYLIKTRGQQVTLSCSPISGHRSVSWYQQTPGQGLQFLFEYFSETQRNKGNFPGRFSGRQFSNSRSEMNVSTLELGDSALYLCASSLLGQENTEAFFGQGTRLTVV.

In its sample, this clone was seen once. The chain employs TRBV6-1 and TRBJ1-2; no firm D call. Germline loops: CDR1 MNHNS, CDR2 SASEGT. V lost 2 bases, J lost 4 bases, and 11 bases lay in between. The CDR3 length is 14 residues. The CDR3 DNA follows: TGTGCCAGCAGTGAACGAGAACAGCTCTATGGCTACACCTTC. Encoded protein: CASSEREQLYGYTF.

The chain joins TRBV19 to TRBJ1-1, with 12 bases lining up with TRBD1. This CDR3 spans 19 amino acids. In germline, CDR1 is LNHDA, CDR2 SQIVND (reference sequence). V gave up 5 bases and J gave up 0 bases; unmatched junction bases: 13. CDR3 coding DNA: TGTGCCAGTAGTTTGTTAGTCCGGGACAGGGGGCCCCTGAACACTGAAGCTTTCTTT. Protein product: CASSLLVRDRGPLNTEAFF.

The V call is TRBV18, the J call TRBJ2-7; perhaps TRBD1 as D (6 bases). The V gene lost 6 bases and the J gene lost 3 bases, with 24 bases spanning the gap. Germline V gene data show CDR1 as KGHSH and CDR2 as LQKENI. This CDR3 region has 17 residues. The CDR3 loop is CASSRTHTGNSYYEQYF. As DNA, the CDR3 is TGTGCCAGCTCGCGTACCCACACAGGGAACTCGTACTACGAGCAGTACTTC.

The chain is built from TRBV5-1 and TRBJ2-1, with D possibly TRBD1 on 5 matching bases. This CDR3 is 15 amino acids long. CDR1 and CDR2 from the germline V gene are SGHRS and YFSETQ. V was trimmed by 4 bases and J by 8 bases, leaving 19 bases between them. The DNA for the CDR3 is TGCGCCAGCAGCGCCGCCGTTGGGGCCAGGGATGAGCAGTTCTTC. It is translated as CASSAAVGARDEQFF.

This sequence joins TRBV7-6 and TRBJ2-1; TRBD2 matches at 8 bases. The CDR3 contains 15 residues. The V gene's germline CDR1 is SGHVS and CDR2 FNYEAQ. The ends lost 0 bases at V and 4 bases at J; junction bases unmatched: 2. DNA for the CDR3: TGTGCCAGCAGCTTAGCTAGCGGGGCTTACAATGAGCAGTTCTTC. Its protein is CASSLASGAYNEQFF.

This clone was picked up one time. The V and J genes are TRBV7-2 and TRBJ2-7, with 14 bases that match TRBD2. Germline CDR1 SGHTA, CDR2 FQGNSA. The V gene end was trimmed by 4 bases and the J gene end by 3 bases; junction bases not matched to a gene: 2. The CDR3 is 15 amino acids. CDR3: CASSSGLAGGYEQYF. The CDR3 coding sequence is TGTGCCAGCAGCTCCGGACTAGCGGGGGGCTACGAGCAGTACTTC.

This clone was observed a single time. The V gene is TRBV2, the J gene TRBJ2-7, with D uncertain. Trimming removed 7 bases from V and 1 base from J, with 14 bases in between. Looked up from germline, CDR1 is SNHLY and CDR2 is FYNNEI. The CDR3 contains 14 residues. CDR3 nucleotides: TGTGCCAGCACCATAGCCCGGTTTTCCTACGAGCAGTACTTC. This codes for CASTIARFSYEQYF.

This chain links TRBV4-1 with TRBJ1-3, with D perhaps TRBD1 (6 bases). This CDR3 comprises 16 residues. Germline V gene lookup returns CDR1 MGHRA and CDR2 YSYEKL. Trimming shortened V by 4 bases and J by 7 bases, and 20 bases separated the two germline ends. Here the CDR3 DNA reads TGCGCCAGCAGCCTAGAGGGGTCAGGGGCGGGCAACACCATATATTTT. Its protein product is CASSLEGSGAGNTIYF.

V and J are TRBV19 and TRBJ2-7; a weak D match, TRBD2 (5 bases). V was pared by 0 bases and J by 2 bases, with 8 bases between. The CDR3 is 14 residues long. The germline gives CDR1 LNHDA, CDR2 SQIVND (reference sequence). The CDR3 loop reads CASSIEDGTYEQYF. The CDR3 coding sequence is TGTGCCAGTAGTATAGAAGACGGGACCTACGAGCAGTACTTC.

The chain carries TRBV7-2 and TRBJ1-2; D is unresolved. CDR3 length: 14 residues. The germline CDR1 and CDR2 sequences are SGHTA and FQGNSA. Trimming stripped 5 bases from V and 8 bases from J, with 18 bases between. CDR3 sequence reads: CASSNGHPSGGYTF. The CDR3 DNA reads TGTGCCAGCAGCAACGGGCACCCGAGCGGAGGCTACACCTTC.

The V call is TRBV2, the J call TRBJ2-1; D is perhaps TRBD2 (6 bases). V was clipped by 3 bases and J by 9 bases, with 18 bases between them. The CDR3 has 15 residues. Germline CDR1 and CDR2: SNHLY and FYNNEI. The CDR3 protein is CASSEWTIREGEQFF. CDR3 nucleotide sequence: TGTGCCAGCAGTGAGTGGACTATCCGTGAGGGTGAGCAGTTCTTC.

The rearrangement links TRBV11-2 to TRBJ1-1; possible D gene TRBD1, 6 bases. The germline V gene encodes CDR1 SGHAT and CDR2 FQNNGV. The CDR3 is 15 amino acids. V was shortened by 4 bases and J by 4 bases, with 16 bases between the two germline ends. The DNA of the CDR3 is TGTGCCAGCAGCTCCGGGTGGCGAGGGGGCACTGAAGCTTTCTTT. The encoded protein is CASSSGWRGGTEAFF.

The rearrangement links TRBV6-4 to TRBJ1-2; TRBD1 matches at 10 bases. The germline V gene has CDR1 MRHNA and CDR2 SNTAGT. Unmatched junction bases numbered 8, after V lost 2 bases and J lost 8 bases. This CDR3 comprises 15 residues. In DNA, the CDR3 is TGTGCCAGCAGTGACCTCAAGACAGGGGGCGTGGGCTACACCTTC. This codes for CASSDLKTGGVGYTF.

The V and J genes are TRBV18 and TRBJ1-6; no clear D gene. Germline CDR1 and CDR2: KGHSH and LQKENI. This CDR3 is 16 amino acids long. Trimming left V 3 bases short and J 0 bases short, with 9 bases between. The CDR3 sequence: CASSPTLSSYNSPLHF. CDR3 DNA: TGTGCCAGCTCACCGACACTTAGCTCCTATAATTCACCCCTCCACTTT. The variable domain in full, completed from reference TRBV18 and TRBJ1-6, reads NAGVMQNPRHLVRRRGQEARLRCSPMKGHSHVYWYRQLPEEGLKFMVYLQKENIIDESGMPKERFSAEFPKEGPSILRIQQVVRGDSAAYFCASSPTLSSYNSPLHFGNGTRLTVT.

The chain employs TRBV9 and TRBJ2-2, with 10 bases identical to TRBD2. V lost 6 bases to trimming and J lost 3 bases; unmatched junction nucleotides: 8. CDR3 size: 16 residues. From germline, CDR1 is SGDLS and CDR2 YYNGEE. DNA of the CDR3: TGTGCCAGCACCACAACTAGCGGGGATCACACCGGGGAGCTGTTTTTT. Translating gives CASTTTSGDHTGELFF.

The count of this clone is one. The rearrangement uses TRBV28 and TRBJ1-5; D unresolved. This CDR3 has 14 amino acids. CDR1 and CDR2 (germline): MDHEN, SYDVKM. With 6 bases removed from V and 9 bases from J, the gap between germline ends came to 18 bases. CDR3 sequence reads: CASSPPGATRPQHF. The DNA of the CDR3 is TGTGCCAGCAGCCCCCCGGGAGCCACGAGGCCCCAGCATTTT.